This T cell receptor (beta chain) appears in the sequencing data of a study of T cell repertoires in cytomegalovirus infection. Study details: Carrying CMV and the relevant HLA type showed in public TCR beta signatures.

From the reads, TCRdb called clonotypes with MiXCR, one entry per CDR3 protein. In the table there are roughly 100,000 distinct CDR3 sequences, roughly 39% of which are singletons. Trimming left V 6 bases short and J 5 bases short, with 13 bases between. The germline V gene encodes CDR1 MNHEY and CDR2 SVGEGT. The length of the CDR3 is 13 residues. In regard to this clonotype: Its antigen remains unidentified.

This TCR derives from a human donor in good health (CMV status not recorded). Some clones in this sample may be carry-over from other donors' samples. This chain joins TRBV6-2 or TRBV6-3 and TRBJ1-1; D is undetermined. Source: CD8+ T cells from cultured PBMCs, taken from culture after CMV antigen stimulation. The CDR3 here is CASSPTGWTEAFF. As DNA, the CDR3 is TGTGCCAGCAGCCCTACCGGTTGGACTGAAGCTTTCTTT.